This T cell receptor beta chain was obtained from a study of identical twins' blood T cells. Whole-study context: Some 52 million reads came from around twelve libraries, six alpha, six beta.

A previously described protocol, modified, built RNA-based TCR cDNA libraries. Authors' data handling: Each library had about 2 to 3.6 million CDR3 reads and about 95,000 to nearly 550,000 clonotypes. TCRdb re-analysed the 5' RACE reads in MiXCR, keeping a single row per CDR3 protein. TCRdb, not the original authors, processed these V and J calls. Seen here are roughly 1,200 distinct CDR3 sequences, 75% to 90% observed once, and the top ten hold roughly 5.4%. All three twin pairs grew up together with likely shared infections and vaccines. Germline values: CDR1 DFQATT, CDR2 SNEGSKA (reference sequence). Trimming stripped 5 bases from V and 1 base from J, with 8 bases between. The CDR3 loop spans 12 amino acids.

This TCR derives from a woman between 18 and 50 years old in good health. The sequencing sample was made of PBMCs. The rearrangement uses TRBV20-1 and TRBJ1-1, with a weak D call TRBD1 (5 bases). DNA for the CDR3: TGCAGTGCTGGGGGTGGGAACACTGAAGCTTTCTTT. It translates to CSAGGGNTEAFF.